This T cell receptor beta chain appears in the sequencing data of a study of blood T cells in healthy people across ages. The CDR3 has 15 residues. The V segment lost 10 bases and the J segment 3 bases; nucleotides outside the gene matches: 11. The second PCR ran about 6 to 11 cycles with a sample-barcoded 5' primer and J-beta primers. Each cDNA was tagged by a template-switch adaptor containing 12 random nucleotides. TCRdb redid the calling of the 5' RACE reads with MiXCR, one entry per CDR3 protein. The sample consists of about 1.8 million distinct CDR3 sequences, around half of them appearing once. This clonotype was detected only a few times.

Sequenced: blood. The TCR was taken from a woman aged 40 to 49 in good health. This chain connects TRBV12-3 or TRBV12-4 to TRBJ2-3; 9 bases are shared with TRBD2. CDR3 in amino acids: CATDARGGLTDTQYF. The CDR3 DNA is TGTGCCACGGACGCGCGGGGGGGCCTAACAGATACGCAGTATTTT.